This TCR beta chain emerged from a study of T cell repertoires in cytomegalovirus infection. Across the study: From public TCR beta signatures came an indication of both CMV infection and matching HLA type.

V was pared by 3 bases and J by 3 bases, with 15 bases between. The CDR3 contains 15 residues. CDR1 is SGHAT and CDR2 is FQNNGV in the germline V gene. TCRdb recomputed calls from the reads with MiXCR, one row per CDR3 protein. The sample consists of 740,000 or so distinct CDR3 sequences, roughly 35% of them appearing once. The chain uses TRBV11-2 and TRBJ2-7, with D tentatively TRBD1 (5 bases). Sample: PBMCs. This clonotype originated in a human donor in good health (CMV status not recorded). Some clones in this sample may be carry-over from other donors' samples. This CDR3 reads CASSLASGQSYEQYF. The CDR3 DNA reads TGTGCCAGCAGCTTGGCGTCAGGGCAGAGCTACGAGCAGTACTTC.